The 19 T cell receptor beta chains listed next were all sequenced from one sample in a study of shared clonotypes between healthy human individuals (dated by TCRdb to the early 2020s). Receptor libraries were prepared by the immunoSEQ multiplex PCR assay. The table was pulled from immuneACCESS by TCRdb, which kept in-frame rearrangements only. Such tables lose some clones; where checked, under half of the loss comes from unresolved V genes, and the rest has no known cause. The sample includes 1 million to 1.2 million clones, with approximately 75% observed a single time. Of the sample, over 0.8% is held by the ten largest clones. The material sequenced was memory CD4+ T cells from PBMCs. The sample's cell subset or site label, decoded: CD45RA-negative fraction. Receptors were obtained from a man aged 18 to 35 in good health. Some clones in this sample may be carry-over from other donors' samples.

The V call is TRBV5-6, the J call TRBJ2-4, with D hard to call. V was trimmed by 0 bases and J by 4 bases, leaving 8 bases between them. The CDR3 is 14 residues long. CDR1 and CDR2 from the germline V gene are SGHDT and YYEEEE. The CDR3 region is CASSLGRTKNIQYF. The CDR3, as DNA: TGTGCCAGCAGCTTGGGCAGAACTAAAAACATTCAGTACTTC.

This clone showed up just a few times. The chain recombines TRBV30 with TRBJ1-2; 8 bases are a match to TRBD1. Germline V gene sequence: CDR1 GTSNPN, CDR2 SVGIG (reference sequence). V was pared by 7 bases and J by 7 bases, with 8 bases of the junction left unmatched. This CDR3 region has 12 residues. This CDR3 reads CASGQVFFGYTF. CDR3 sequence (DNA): TGTGCCTCGGGACAGGTCTTTTTTGGCTACACCTTC. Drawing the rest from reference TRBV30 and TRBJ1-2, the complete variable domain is SQTIHQWPATLVQPVGSPLSLECTVEGTSNPNLYWYRQAAGRGLQLLFYSVGIGQISSEVPQNLSASRPQDRQFILSSKKLLLSDSGFYLCASGQVFFGYTFGSGTRLTVV.

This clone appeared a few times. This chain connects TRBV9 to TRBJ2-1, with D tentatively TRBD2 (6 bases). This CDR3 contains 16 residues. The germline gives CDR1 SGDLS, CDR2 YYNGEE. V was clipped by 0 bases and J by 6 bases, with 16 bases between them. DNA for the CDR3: TGTGCCAGCAGCGTAGGCGGGGCCCAGATAGGCAATGAGCAGTTCTTC. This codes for CASSVGGAQIGNEQFF.

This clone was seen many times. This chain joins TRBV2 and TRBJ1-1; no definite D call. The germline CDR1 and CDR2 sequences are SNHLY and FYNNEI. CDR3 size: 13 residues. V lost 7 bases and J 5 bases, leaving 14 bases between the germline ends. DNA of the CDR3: TGTGCCAGCAACCCCCTCCCGGGGACTGAAGCTTTCTTT. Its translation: CASNPLPGTEAFF.

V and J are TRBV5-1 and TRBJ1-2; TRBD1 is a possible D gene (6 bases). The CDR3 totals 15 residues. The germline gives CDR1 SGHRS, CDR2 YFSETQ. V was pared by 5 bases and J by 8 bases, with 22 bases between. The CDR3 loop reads CASSPSCAGVYGYTF. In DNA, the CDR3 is TGCGCCAGCAGTCCGTCGTGCGCAGGGGTTTACGGCTACACCTTC.

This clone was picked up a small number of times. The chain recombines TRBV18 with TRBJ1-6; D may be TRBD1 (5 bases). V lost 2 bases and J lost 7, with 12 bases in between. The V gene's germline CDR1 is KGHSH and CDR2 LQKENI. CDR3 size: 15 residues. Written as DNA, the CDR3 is TGTGCCAGCTCACCAGGGGGGGGTGTGAATTCACCCCTCCACTTT. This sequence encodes CASSPGGGVNSPLHF.

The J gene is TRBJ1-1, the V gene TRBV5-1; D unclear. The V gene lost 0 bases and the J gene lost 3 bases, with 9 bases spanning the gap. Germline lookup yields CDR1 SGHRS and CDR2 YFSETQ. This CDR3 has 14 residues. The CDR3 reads CASSLGGWDTEAFF. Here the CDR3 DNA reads TGCGCCAGCAGCTTGGGCGGGTGGGACACTGAAGCTTTCTTT.

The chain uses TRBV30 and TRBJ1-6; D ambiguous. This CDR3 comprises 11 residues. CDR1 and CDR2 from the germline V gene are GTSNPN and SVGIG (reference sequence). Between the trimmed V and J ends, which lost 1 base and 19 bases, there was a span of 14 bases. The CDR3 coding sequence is TGTGCCTGGAGTGGTTACGGCGGAACGCACTTT. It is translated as CAWSGYGGTHF. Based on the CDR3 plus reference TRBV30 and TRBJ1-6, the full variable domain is SQTIHQWPATLVQPVGSPLSLECTVEGTSNPNLYWYRQAAGRGLQLLFYSVGIGQISSEVPQNLSASRPQDRQFILSSKKLLLSDSGFYLCAWSGYGGTHFGNGTRLTVT.

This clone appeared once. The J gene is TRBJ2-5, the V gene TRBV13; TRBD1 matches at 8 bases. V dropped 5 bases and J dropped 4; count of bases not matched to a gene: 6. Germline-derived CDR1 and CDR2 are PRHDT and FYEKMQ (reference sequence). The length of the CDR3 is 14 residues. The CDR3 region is CASSTSRGRETQYF. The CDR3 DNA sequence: TGTGCCAGCAGCACCTCCAGGGGGCGAGAGACCCAGTACTTC.

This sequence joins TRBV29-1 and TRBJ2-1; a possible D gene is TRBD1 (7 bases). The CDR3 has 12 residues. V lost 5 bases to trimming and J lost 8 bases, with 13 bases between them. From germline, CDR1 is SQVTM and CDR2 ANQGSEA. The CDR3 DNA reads TGCAGCGTTTTGGAGGGGGCGCATGAGCAGTTCTTC. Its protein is CSVLEGAHEQFF.

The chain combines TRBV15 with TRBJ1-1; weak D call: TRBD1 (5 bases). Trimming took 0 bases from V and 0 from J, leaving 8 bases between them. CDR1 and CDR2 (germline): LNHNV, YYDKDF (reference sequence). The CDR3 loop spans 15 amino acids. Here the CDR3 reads CATSRDKGLNTEAFF. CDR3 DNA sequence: TGTGCCACCAGCAGAGATAAGGGACTGAACACTGAAGCTTTCTTT.

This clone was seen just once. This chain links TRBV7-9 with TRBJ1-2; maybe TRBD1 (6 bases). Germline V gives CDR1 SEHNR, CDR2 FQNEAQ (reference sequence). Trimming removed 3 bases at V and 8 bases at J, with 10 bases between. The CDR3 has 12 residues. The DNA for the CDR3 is TGTGCCAGCAGCTTCGGGGGCGAGGGCTACACCTTC. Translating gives CASSFGGEGYTF.

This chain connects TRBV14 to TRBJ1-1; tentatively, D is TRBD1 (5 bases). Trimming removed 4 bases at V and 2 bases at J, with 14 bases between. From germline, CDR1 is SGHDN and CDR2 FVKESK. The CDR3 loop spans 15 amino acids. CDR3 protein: CASSRMQGTNTEAFF. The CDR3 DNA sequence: TGTGCCAGCAGCCGGATGCAGGGAACCAACACTGAAGCTTTCTTT.

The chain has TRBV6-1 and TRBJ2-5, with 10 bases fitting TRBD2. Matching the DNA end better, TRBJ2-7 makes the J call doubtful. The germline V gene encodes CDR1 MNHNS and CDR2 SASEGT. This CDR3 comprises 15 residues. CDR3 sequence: CASRTSSGSSYEQYF. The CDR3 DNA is TGTGCCAGCAGGACCTCTAGCGGGAGTAGTTACGAGCAGTACTTC.

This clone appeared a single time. The CDR3 DNA reads as TGCAGTGCCAGCTGGTTCGGTGAGCAGTACTTC. Translation gives CSASWFGEQYF. This chain connects TRBV20-1 to TRBJ2-7; D gene uncertain. Germline loops: CDR1 DFQATT, CDR2 SNEGSKA (reference sequence). Trimming removed 6 bases at V and 7 bases at J, with 13 bases between. The CDR3 spans 11 residues.

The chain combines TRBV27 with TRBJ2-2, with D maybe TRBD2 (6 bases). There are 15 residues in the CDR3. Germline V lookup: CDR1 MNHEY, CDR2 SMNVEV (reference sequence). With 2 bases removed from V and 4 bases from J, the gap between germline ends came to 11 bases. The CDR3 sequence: CASSLRRDGTGELFF. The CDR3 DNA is TGTGCCAGCAGTTTAAGGAGGGATGGCACCGGGGAGCTGTTTTTT.

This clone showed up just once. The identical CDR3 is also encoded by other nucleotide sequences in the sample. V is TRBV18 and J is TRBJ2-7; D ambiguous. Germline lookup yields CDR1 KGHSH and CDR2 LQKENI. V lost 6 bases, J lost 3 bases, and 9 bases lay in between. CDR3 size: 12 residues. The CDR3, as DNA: TGTGCCAGCTCGCCAGAAAGCTACGAGCAGTACTTC. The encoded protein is CASSPESYEQYF.

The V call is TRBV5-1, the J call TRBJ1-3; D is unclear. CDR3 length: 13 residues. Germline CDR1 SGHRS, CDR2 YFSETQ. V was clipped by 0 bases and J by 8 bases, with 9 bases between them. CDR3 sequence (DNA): TGCGCCAGCAGCTTGGGGTGGGGAGACACCATATATTTT. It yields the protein CASSLGWGDTIYF.

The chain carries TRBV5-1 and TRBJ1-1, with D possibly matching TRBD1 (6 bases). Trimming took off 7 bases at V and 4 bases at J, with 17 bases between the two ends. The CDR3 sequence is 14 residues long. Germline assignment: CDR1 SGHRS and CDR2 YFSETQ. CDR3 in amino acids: CASRSVTGGTEAFF. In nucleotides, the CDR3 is TGCGCCAGCCGATCTGTGACAGGAGGCACTGAAGCTTTCTTT.